This T cell receptor beta chain was sequenced in a study of tumor-infiltrating lymphocytes in glioblastoma multiforme (dated by TCRdb to 2016 to 2017). Regarding the research as a whole: Whether intratumoral genomic heterogeneity fosters TIL diversity was tested through joint investigation of somatic mutations, TIL diversity and immune response activity.

Using a modified ARM-PCR protocol with multiple V-beta primers and a C-beta primer, the team built TCRB libraries from RNA through three nested multiplex PCR rounds. TCRB-specific cDNA was synthesized from 0.5 to 0.6 ug total RNA with ProtoScript II Reverse Transcriptase and a C-beta primer. The description of the TCRB libraries did not mention any unique molecular identifiers. The third PCR added barcodes and adapters over 25 cycles with Deep VentR (exo-) polymerase, followed by gel purification of 250-500 bp bands. An Illumina HiSeq 2500 generating 250 bp paired-end reads was used to sequence the TCRB libraries. From the authors' description of their analysis: Reads were cleaned with Trimmomatic, merged with FLASH, assigned V, D and J segments with MiGEC, and analyzed with VDJtools. The Shannon-Wiener diversity index, calculated using VDJtools, was used to quantify repertoire diversity. The public reads were reanalyzed by TCRdb: fastp trimming at Q25, MiXCR alignment, in-frame beta chains only. Every entry covers one CDR3 protein and lists the most common genes and DNA from its rows. TCRdb's processing, not the study's, gives the V and J calls here. The sample table records more than 13,000 distinct CDR3 sequences; roughly 71% of these occur just once. The top ten clonotypes cover roughly 49% of the sample.

The CDR3 covers 14 residues, taking in both the cysteine and the phenylalanine. Just the 42-base CDR3 DNA is kept, in frame starting at base 1. Via the germline V gene, CDR1 is MNHEY and CDR2 SVGEGT. In this sample, this clonotype turned up many times. This clone's antigen is unknown. Just one base apart from a much larger clone, this may be a read error. The AllPrep DNA/RNA mini kit was used to purify genomic DNA and total RNA simultaneously from each of the approximately eleven tumor samples. Every RNA sample had an RNA integrity number above 6.5 and an OD 260/280 ratio above 1.9. Here is what the overall study found, with its caveats: Generalizability was limited because only one glioblastoma patient was included in the TCR and somatic mutation analysis. T cells were not sorted into functional subsets, and such sorting was noted by the authors as a future improvement. Because T cells carry unequal numbers of TCR transcripts, RNA-based TCR sequencing may distort clone frequencies.

The sample was brain tumor tissue. The V and J segments used are TRBV6-2 or TRBV6-3 and TRBJ2-7; TRBD2 is perhaps the D gene, given 6 matching bases. The sequence was collected from a male donor with glioblastoma. The CDR3 has the sequence CAGSVSGGSYEQYF. The bases read TGTGCCGGCAGCGTCTCCGGGGGATCCTACGAGCAGTACTTC.